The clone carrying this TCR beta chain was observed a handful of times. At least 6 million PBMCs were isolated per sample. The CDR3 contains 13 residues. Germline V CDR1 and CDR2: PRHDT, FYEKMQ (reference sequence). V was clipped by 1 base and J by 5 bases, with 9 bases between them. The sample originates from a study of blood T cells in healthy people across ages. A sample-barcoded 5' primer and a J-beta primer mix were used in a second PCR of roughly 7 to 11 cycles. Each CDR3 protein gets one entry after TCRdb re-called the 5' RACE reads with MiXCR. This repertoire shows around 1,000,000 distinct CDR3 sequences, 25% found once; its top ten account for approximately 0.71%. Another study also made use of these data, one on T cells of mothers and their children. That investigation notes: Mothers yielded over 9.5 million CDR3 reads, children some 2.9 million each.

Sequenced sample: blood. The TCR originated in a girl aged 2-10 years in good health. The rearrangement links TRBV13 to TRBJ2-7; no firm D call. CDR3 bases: TGTGCCAGCAGCTTAGTTAACACCCACGAGCAGTACTTC. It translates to CASSLVNTHEQYF. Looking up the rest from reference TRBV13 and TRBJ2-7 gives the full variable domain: AAGVIQSPRHLIKEKRETATLKCYPIPRHDTVYWYQQGPGQDPQFLISFYEKMQSDKGSIPDRFSAQQFSDYHSELNMSSLELGDSALYFCASSLVNTHEQYFGPGTRLTVT.